One and the same sample provided the 17 T cell receptor beta chains below, sequenced in a study of T cell responses to AZD1222 COVID-19 vaccine. Using immunoSEQ multiplex PCR, the repertoire was profiled, and TCRdb retains in-frame clones only, with some absent. The data hold 98,000 or so clones, with around nine tenths observed a single time. Specimen: peripheral blood, collected 28 days after the second dose of the MenACWY control vaccine. All receptors derive from an adult who received the MenACWY meningococcal vaccine as a control.

Points on this clone: The same CDR3 arises from other DNA sequences in this sample as well. The J gene is TRBJ2-7, the V gene TRBV12-3 or TRBV12-4, with D hard to call. Trimming pared 3 bases from V and 5 bases from J, leaving 5 bases between. The CDR3 spans 11 residues. CDR3 DNA: TGTGCCAGCAGTTTGGGTCACGAGCAGTACTTC. It yields the protein CASSLGHEQYF.

The chain employs TRBV7-8 and TRBJ1-1, with D possibly TRBD1 on 6 matching bases. Trimming removed 5 bases from V and 4 bases from J, with 20 bases in between. This CDR3 has 16 amino acids. Germline V gives CDR1 SGHVS, CDR2 FQNEAQ. The DNA of the CDR3 is TGTGCCAGCAGCCCCCGACGGACAGTTGGCCTCACTGAAGCTTTCTTT. Its protein is CASSPRRTVGLTEAFF.

The DNA for the CDR3 is TGCGCCAGCAGCTCACTCAACAGGGGATTTAATGAAAAACTGTTTTTT. This gives the protein CASSSLNRGFNEKLFF. The rearrangement links TRBV5-1 to TRBJ1-4; 7 bases agree with TRBD1. The junction had 9 bases not matched to a gene; V was cut back by 3 bases and J by 4 bases. The CDR3 runs to 16 residues. Germline V gene lookup returns CDR1 SGHRS and CDR2 YFSETQ.

V usage is TRBV3-1 (or the pseudogene TRBV3-2) and J usage is TRBJ2-5; D tentatively fits TRBD1 or TRBD2 (5 bases each). This CDR3 is 15 amino acids long. Germline V gene sequence: CDR1 LGHDT, CDR2 YNNKEL (reference sequence). V gave up 1 base and J gave up 4 bases, with 13 bases separating them. The CDR3 reads CASSQGWGLRETQYF. The CDR3 DNA follows: TGTGCCAGCAGCCAAGGCTGGGGGTTGAGAGAGACCCAGTACTTC.

The chain combines TRBV4-3 with TRBJ2-7; TRBD1 might be the D (5 bases). The CDR3 runs 14 residues. V lost 0 bases and J lost 3, with 9 bases in between. The germline CDR1 and CDR2 sequences are LGHNA and YSLEER. CDR3 sequence reads: CASSQDQGSYEQYF. Written as DNA, the CDR3 is TGCGCCAGCAGCCAAGATCAGGGCAGCTACGAGCAGTACTTC.

V gene TRBV20-1 combines with J gene TRBJ2-3; a possible D gene is TRBD2 (7 bases). There are 15 residues in the CDR3. CDR1 and CDR2 (germline): DFQATT, SNEGSKA (reference sequence). Trimming took off 3 bases at V and 6 bases at J, with 19 bases between the two ends. The CDR3 sequence: CSASGGATKSDTQYF. The CDR3, as DNA: TGCAGTGCTAGTGGGGGGGCCACAAAGTCGGATACGCAGTATTTT.

This chain connects TRBV5-4 to TRBJ2-2; D call uncertain. CDR3 length: 13 residues. Germline V lookup: CDR1 SGHNT, CDR2 YYREEE (reference sequence). Trimming shortened V by 0 bases and J by 3 bases, and 3 bases separated the two germline ends. The CDR3 nucleotides read TGTGCCAGCAGCTTGGCTGACACCGGGGAGCTGTTTTTT. This translates into CASSLADTGELFF.

This sequence joins TRBV27 and TRBJ1-3; D unclear. The CDR3 length is 14 residues. V lost 5 bases and J 0 bases, leaving 8 bases between the germline ends. The germline gives CDR1 MNHEY, CDR2 SMNVEV (reference sequence). The CDR3 DNA reads as TGTGCCAGCAGTGAGGGCGACTCTGGAAACACCATATATTTT. Residues: CASSEGDSGNTIYF.

The gene calls are TRBV18 and TRBJ2-7; 13 positions match TRBD2. J gave up 5 bases and V 3 bases, and 4 bases lay outside the gene matches. This CDR3 has 15 residues. Germline CDR1 is KGHSH and CDR2 is LQKENI. The CDR3: CASSPRTSGGNEQYF. CDR3 DNA sequence: TGTGCCAGCTCACCCAGGACTAGCGGGGGTAACGAGCAGTACTTC. Variable domain in full (rest from reference TRBV18 and TRBJ2-7): NAGVMQNPRHLVRRRGQEARLRCSPMKGHSHVYWYRQLPEEGLKFMVYLQKENIIDESGMPKERFSAEFPKEGPSILRIQQVVRGDSAAYFCASSPRTSGGNEQYFGPGTRLTVT.

This chain joins TRBV7-9 and TRBJ2-7, with D perhaps matching TRBD1 (5 bases). V was shortened by 1 base and J by 1 base, with 8 bases between the two germline ends. This CDR3 is 14 amino acids long. Germline V gene lookup returns CDR1 SEHNR and CDR2 FQNEAQ (reference sequence). DNA for the CDR3: TGTGCCAGCAGCTTAGGGAAGGGGTCCTACGAGCAGTACTTC. Translation: CASSLGKGSYEQYF.

The chain has TRBV5-1 and TRBJ1-2, with 9 bases aligning to TRBD1. CDR3 length: 14 amino acids. Trimming removed 6 bases from V and 3 bases from J; junction bases left unmatched: 6. The germline V gene has CDR1 SGHRS and CDR2 YFSETQ. The CDR3 DNA is TGCGCCAGCATGCCGGGACAGGGCCACTATGGCTACACCTTC. Residues: CASMPGQGHYGYTF.

This chain links TRBV19 with TRBJ1-1; the D gene is possibly TRBD1 (5 bases). V lost 8 bases, J lost 3 bases, and 13 bases lay in between. The CDR3 is made up of 13 amino acids. The germline CDR1 and CDR2 sequences are LNHDA and SQIVND (reference sequence). The CDR3 here is CASGGPDDTEAFF. The CDR3 coding sequence is TGTGCCAGTGGGGGACCGGACGACACTGAAGCTTTCTTT.

The chain combines TRBV9 with TRBJ2-7; D gene unclear. V lost 4 bases, J lost 2 bases, and 13 bases lay in between. CDR3 length: 14 residues. Germline V gene lookup returns CDR1 SGDLS and CDR2 YYNGEE. CDR3 bases: TGTGCCAGCAGCTCTACCTCAGTAACCTACGAGCAGTACTTC. Translated: CASSSTSVTYEQYF.

This rearrangement joins TRBV24-1 to TRBJ2-1; D is unresolved. The germline gives CDR1 KGHDR, CDR2 SFDVKD. Trimming stripped 1 base from V and 2 bases from J, with 8 bases between. The CDR3 consists of 15 residues. CDR3 DNA: TGTGCCACCAGTGATTTAGTCCGACCCTACAATGAGCAGTTCTTC. This gives the protein CATSDLVRPYNEQFF.

The V and J genes are TRBV19 and TRBJ1-5, with D maybe TRBD1 (6 bases). The CDR3 is 14 residues long. The germline V and J ends were trimmed by 7 bases and 4 bases, with 14 bases remaining between them. Germline CDR1 reads LNHDA; CDR2 reads SQIVND (reference sequence). For the CDR3, the DNA is TGTGCCAGTATTGCCAGGGGAGGAAATCAGCCCCAGCATTTT. Translated: CASIARGGNQPQHF.

The gene calls are TRBV3-1 (or the pseudogene TRBV3-2) and TRBJ2-2, with 10 bases identical to TRBD2. The V gene end was trimmed by 0 bases and the J gene end by 3 bases; junction bases not matched to a gene: 4. The germline V gene has CDR1 LGHDT and CDR2 YNNKEL (reference sequence). There are 17 residues in the CDR3. The CDR3 protein is CASSQEWLAGDTGELFF. Written as DNA, the CDR3 is TGTGCCAGCAGCCAAGAATGGCTAGCGGGGGACACCGGGGAGCTGTTTTTT.

This clone came up once. The rearrangement joins TRBV12-3 or TRBV12-4 to TRBJ2-7; 7 positions match TRBD1. The CDR3 extends over 13 amino acids. Germline trimming cut 5 bases from V and 2 bases from J; bases unmatched to any gene: 3. In DNA, the CDR3 is TGTGCCAGCAGTAAGGGACAGACCTACGAGCAGTACTTC. Translating it yields CASSKGQTYEQYF.